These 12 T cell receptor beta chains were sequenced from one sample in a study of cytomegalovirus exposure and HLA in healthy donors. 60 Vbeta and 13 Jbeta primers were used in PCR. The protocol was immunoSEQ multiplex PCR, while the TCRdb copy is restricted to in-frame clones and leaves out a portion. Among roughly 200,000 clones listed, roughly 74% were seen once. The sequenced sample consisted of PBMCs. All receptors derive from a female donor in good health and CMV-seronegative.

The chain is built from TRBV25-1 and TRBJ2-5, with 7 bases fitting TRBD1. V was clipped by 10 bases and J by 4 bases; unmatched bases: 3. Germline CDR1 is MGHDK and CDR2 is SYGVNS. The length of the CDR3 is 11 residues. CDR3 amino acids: CATGQPETQYF. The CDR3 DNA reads TGTGCCACGGGACAGCCAGAGACCCAGTACTTC.

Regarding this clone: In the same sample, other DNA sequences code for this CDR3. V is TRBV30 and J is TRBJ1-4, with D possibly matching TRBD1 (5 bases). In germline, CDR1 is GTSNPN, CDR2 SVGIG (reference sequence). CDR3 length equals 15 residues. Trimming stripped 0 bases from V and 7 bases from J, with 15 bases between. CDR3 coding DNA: TGTGCCTGGAGTGTACGGGGGGGATGGGGTGAAAAACTGTTTTTT. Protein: CAWSVRGGWGEKLFF.

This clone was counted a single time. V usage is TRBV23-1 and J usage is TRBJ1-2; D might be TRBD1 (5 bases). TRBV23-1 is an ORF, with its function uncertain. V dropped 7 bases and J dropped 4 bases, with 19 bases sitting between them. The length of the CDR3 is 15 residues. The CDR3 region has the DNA TGCGCCAGCACAACACCCCAGGGTTTTATCTATGGCTACACCTTC. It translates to CASTTPQGFIYGYTF.

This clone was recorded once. The DNA for the CDR3 is TGTGCCAGCAGTGAAGGCAGAGGATCCGAGCAGTACTTC. It translates to CASSEGRGSEQYF. The chain couples TRBV6-1 to TRBJ2-7, with D uncertain. The germline V gene encodes CDR1 MNHNS and CDR2 SASEGT. This CDR3 contains 13 residues. V lost 1 base, J lost 6 bases, and 10 bases lay in between.

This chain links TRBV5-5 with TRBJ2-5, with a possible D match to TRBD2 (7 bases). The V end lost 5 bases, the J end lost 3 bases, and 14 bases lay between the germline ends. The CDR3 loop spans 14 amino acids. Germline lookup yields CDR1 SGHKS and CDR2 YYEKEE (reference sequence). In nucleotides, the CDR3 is TGTGCCAGCAGAGGTCGGGGGGCGGAAGAGACCCAGTACTTC. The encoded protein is CASRGRGAEETQYF.

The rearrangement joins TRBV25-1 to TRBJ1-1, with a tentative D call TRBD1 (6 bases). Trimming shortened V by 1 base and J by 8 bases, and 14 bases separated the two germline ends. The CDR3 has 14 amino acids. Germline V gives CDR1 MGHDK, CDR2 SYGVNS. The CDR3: CASSESGARGEAFF. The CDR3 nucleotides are TGTGCCAGCAGTGAATCAGGGGCGAGGGGAGAAGCTTTCTTT.

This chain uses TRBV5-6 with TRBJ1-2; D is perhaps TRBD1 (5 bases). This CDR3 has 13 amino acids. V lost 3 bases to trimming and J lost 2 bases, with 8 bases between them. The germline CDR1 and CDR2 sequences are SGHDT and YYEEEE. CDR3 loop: CASSSTENYGYTF. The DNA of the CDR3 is TGTGCCAGCAGCTCGACAGAAAACTATGGCTACACCTTC.

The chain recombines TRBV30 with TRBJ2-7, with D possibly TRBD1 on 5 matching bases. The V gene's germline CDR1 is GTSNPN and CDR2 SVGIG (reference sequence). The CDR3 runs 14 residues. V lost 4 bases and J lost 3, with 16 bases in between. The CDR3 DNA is TGTGCCTGGAAACGAGCAGGGCAGAACTACGAGCAGTACTTC. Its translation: CAWKRAGQNYEQYF.

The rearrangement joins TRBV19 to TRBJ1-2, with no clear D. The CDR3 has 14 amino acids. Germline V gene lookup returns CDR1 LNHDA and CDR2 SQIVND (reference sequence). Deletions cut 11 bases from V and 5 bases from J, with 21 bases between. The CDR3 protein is CAAQSSSLLYGYTF. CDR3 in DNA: TGTGCCGCCCAATCCTCATCCTTACTTTATGGCTACACCTTC.

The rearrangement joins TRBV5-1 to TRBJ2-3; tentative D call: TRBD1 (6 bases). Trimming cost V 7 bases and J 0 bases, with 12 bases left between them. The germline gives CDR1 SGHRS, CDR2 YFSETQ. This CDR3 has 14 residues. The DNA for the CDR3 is TGCGCCAGCGCCGACAGGTCTAGCACAGATACGCAGTATTTT. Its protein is CASADRSSTDTQYF.

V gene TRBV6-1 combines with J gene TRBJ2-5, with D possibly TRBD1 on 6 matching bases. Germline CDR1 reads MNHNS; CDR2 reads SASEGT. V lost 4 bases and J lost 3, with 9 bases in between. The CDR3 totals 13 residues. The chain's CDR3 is CASSGNREETQYF. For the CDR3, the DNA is TGTGCCAGCAGTGGGAACAGGGAAGAGACCCAGTACTTC.

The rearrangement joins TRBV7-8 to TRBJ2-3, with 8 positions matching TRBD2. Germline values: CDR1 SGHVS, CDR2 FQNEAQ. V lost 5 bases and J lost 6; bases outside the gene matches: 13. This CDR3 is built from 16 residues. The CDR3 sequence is CASSILTSGPSDTQYF. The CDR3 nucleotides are TGTGCCAGCAGCATCCTTACTAGCGGTCCCTCGGATACGCAGTATTTT.